This T cell receptor beta chain was identified during a study of early stage breast cancer tumors. Study in general: Each sample averaged approximately 9.9-fold read coverage.

The CDR3 has 18 residues. Germline V lookup: CDR1 GTSNPN, CDR2 SVGIG (reference sequence). The V gene lost 0 bases and the J gene lost 4 bases, with 24 bases spanning the gap. The count of this clone is one. Produced via immunoSEQ multiplex PCR; TCRdb's table is partial and in-frame only. The sample includes about 19,000 clones, approximately 82% of them seen just once. The chain has TRBV30 and TRBJ1-2; the D gene is possibly TRBD1 (5 bases). The sequence derives from a person aged 70 to 79 with breast cancer. Sequencing was done on a sample of blood. CDR3 protein: CAWSVRPGSAGRGYGYTF. The DNA for the CDR3 is TGTGCCTGGAGTGTACGTCCGGGGTCGGCGGGGCGCGGCTATGGCTACACCTTC.